This record covers a single T cell receptor beta chain. Its antigen is not known. This entry belongs to a study of PD-1 blockade in classical Hodgkin lymphoma. Overall study results and limits: According to reports, newly diagnosed patients had lower baseline TCR diversity than healthy donors, and relapsed/refractory patients had lower baseline TCR diversity still.

The germline CDR1 and CDR2 sequences are LNHDA and SQIVND (reference sequence). V shed 4 bases, J shed 0 bases, and the junction held 9 bases outside the gene matches. This CDR3 is built from 17 residues. The protocol was immunoSEQ multiplex PCR, while the TCRdb copy is restricted to in-frame clones and leaves out a portion. Among around 17,000 clones, 84% were seen once, and the ten largest hold 7.5% to 9.5%. This sample's time point: newly diagnosed, previously untreated cHL patient sample. This chain connects TRBV19 to TRBJ2-5, with 9 positions matching TRBD2. Sequenced input: peripheral blood mononuclear cells (PBMCs). This TCR was sampled from a human donor with classical Hodgkin lymphoma. Here the CDR3 reads CASSTFVTSGHQETQYF. DNA for the CDR3: TGTGCCAGTAGTACGTTCGTTACTAGCGGGCACCAAGAGACCCAGTACTTC.